This TCR beta chain was captured in a study of T cell repertoires in ileal Crohn's disease. Data came from immunoSEQ multiplex PCR; TCRdb stores just in-frame clones and leaves some out. Found here are several thousand clones, 80% to 90% of them singletons; the top ten hold approximately 4%. Time point meaning: proximal margin of the surgical specimen (macroscopically non-inflamed). Eligibility required adulthood, ileal or ileocolonic Crohn's disease and indicated ileocolonic resection. Trimming stripped 3 bases from V and 9 bases from J, with 9 bases between. Looked up from germline, CDR1 is KGHSH and CDR2 is LQKENI. There are 12 residues in the CDR3.

The sequenced material came from ileal tissue. This sequence was found in an adult with Crohn's disease. The gene calls are TRBV18 and TRBJ2-1, with D perhaps TRBD1 or TRBD2 (5 bases each). CDR3 nucleotides: TGTGCCAGCTCACCGAGGGGCGGTGAGCAGTTCTTC. Amino acid sequence: CASSPRGGEQFF.